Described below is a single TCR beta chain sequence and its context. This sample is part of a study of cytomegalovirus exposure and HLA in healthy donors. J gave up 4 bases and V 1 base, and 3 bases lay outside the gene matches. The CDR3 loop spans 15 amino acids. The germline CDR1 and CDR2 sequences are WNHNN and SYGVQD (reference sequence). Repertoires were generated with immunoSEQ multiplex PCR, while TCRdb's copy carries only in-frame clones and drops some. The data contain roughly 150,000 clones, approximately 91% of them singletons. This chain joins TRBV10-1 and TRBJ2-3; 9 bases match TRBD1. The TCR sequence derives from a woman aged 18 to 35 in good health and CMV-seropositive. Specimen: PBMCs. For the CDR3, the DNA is TGCGCCAGCAGTGAGTGGGGGACAGGGTCAGATACGCAGTATTTT. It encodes CASSEWGTGSDTQYF.